The sequence of this T cell receptor beta chain was determined in a study of cytomegalovirus exposure and HLA in healthy donors. General study findings and limits: Evidence from a later analysis indicated that most CMV-associated TCR beta chains looked HLA-restricted. There were several of the most significant clusters that appeared linked to common viral pathogens in a later analysis. Most subjects' HLA-A and HLA-B alleles were reportedly predicted from TCR beta sequences.

The CDR3 runs to 12 residues. The V gene's germline CDR1 is SEHNR and CDR2 FQNEAQ (reference sequence). A multiplex PCR was run with 60 Vbeta primers and 13 Jbeta primers. Authors' processing steps: Approximately 12 million of some 80 million unique TCR beta chains were shared, per a later count. Profiling relied on immunoSEQ multiplex PCR, and the TCRdb table lists in-frame clones only, not all of them. The V and J calls and clone size are taken from that table; D and trimming were inferred from the DNA. The sample yields approximately 120,000 clones, about 81% seen once. Note on this clone: The antigen remains unidentified. The junction departs from the called germline gene at one end, perhaps through a read error.

Sequenced material: PBMCs. This chain links TRBV7-9 with TRBJ2-7, with D possibly TRBD1 on 6 matching bases. The TCR comes from a woman in her twenties or thirties in good health and CMV-seronegative. This CDR3 reads CSSSSRGNEQYF. CDR3 nucleotide sequence: TGTTCCAGCAGCTCGAGGGGGAACGAGCAGTACTTC.